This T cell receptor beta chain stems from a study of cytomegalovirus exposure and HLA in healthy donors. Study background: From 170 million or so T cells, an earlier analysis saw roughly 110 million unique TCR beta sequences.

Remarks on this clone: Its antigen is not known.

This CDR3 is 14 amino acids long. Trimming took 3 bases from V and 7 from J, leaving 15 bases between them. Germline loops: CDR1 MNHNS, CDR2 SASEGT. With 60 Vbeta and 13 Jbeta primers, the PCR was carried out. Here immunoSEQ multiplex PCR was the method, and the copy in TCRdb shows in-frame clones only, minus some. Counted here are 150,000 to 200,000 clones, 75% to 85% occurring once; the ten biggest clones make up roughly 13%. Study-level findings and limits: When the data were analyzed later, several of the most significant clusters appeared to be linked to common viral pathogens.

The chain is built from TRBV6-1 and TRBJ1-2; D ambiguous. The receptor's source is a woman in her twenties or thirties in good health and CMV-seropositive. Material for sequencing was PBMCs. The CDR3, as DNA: TGTGCCAGCAGTGATCTTTTGCAGCGAATTGGCTACACCTTC. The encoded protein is CASSDLLQRIGYTF.